Below, 31 T cell receptor beta chains from the same sample are listed, as sequenced in a study of CD8 T cells in ankylosing spondylitis. TCRdb called the 5' RACE reads again in MiXCR, with one record for every CDR3 protein. The sample consists of under 15,000 distinct CDR3 sequences, roughly 3% of them appearing once. The sequenced material came from blood, either unsorted or a sorted T cell fraction (not recorded which). These receptor sequences come from a male donor with ankylosing spondylitis or in good health (not recorded which).

This clonotype was recorded many times. The V and J genes are TRBV9 and TRBJ2-1; TRBD2 aligns across 7 bases. The V gene's germline CDR1 is SGDLS and CDR2 YYNGEE. Unmatched junction bases numbered 6, after V lost 1 base and J lost 5 bases. The CDR3 contains 15 residues. The DNA of the CDR3 is TGTGCCAGCAGCGTAACTAGCGTCAATGACAATGAGCAGTTCTTC. Residues: CASSVTSVNDNEQFF. The entire variable domain, with the rest obtained from reference TRBV9 and TRBJ2-1, is as follows: DSGVTQTPKHLITATGQRVTLRCSPRSGDLSVYWYQQSLDQGLQFLIQYYNGEERAKGNILERFSAQQFPDLHSELNLSSLELGDSALYFCASSVTSVNDNEQFFGPGTRLTVL.

This clonotype has ten or more counts. The rearrangement uses TRBV9 and TRBJ1-6, with 7 bases that match TRBD1. V shed 6 bases and J 5 bases; nucleotides not matched to a gene: 8. There are 15 residues in the CDR3. The germline gives CDR1 SGDLS, CDR2 YYNGEE. For the CDR3, the DNA is TGTGCCAGCACCCCTCAGGGGGGGAATAATTCACCCCTCCACTTT. Its protein product is CASTPQGGNNSPLHF. Full variable domain (remainder filled in from reference TRBV9 and TRBJ1-6): DSGVTQTPKHLITATGQRVTLRCSPRSGDLSVYWYQQSLDQGLQFLIQYYNGEERAKGNILERFSAQQFPDLHSELNLSSLELGDSALYFCASTPQGGNNSPLHFGNGTRLTVT.

This clonotype occurred many times. The CDR3 here is CASSAGSFYNEQFF. CDR3 DNA sequence: TGTGCCAGCAGCGCCGGGTCGTTCTACAATGAGCAGTTCTTC. The chain recombines TRBV9 with TRBJ2-1; D gene ambiguous. V was shortened by 3 bases and J by 3 bases, with 10 bases between the two germline ends. From germline, CDR1 is SGDLS and CDR2 YYNGEE. The CDR3 is 14 amino acids.

This clonotype was found many times. The J gene is TRBJ1-1, the V gene TRBV9; a weak D match, TRBD1 (6 bases). CDR1 and CDR2 (germline): SGDLS, YYNGEE. Trimming left V 4 bases short and J 11 bases short, with 15 bases between. CDR3 length: 12 residues. CDR3 sequence: CASSPSGGPAFF. CDR3 nucleotide sequence: TGTGCCAGCAGCCCTTCGGGGGGCCCCGCTTTCTTT.

Note on this clonotype: A junction end diverges from the germline sequence, so it may reflect a read error. The chain carries TRBV5-3 and TRBJ2-5; D is unclear. TRBV5-3 has ORF status, its function being uncertain. The CDR3 is 15 residues long. The CDR3 DNA is TGTGCCAGCAGCTTAGTCTCCAGCCGCAAAGACACCGAGAATTTC. It encodes CASSLVSSRKDTENF.

This clonotype was seen many times. The chain employs TRBV9 and TRBJ2-3; TRBD2 agrees at 7 bases. CDR1 is SGDLS and CDR2 is YYNGEE in the germline V gene. This CDR3 spans 16 amino acids. The J segment lost 5 bases and the V segment lost 1 base, leaving 10 bases of the junction unmatched. The CDR3 is CASSVLGGTVGDTQYF. CDR3 nucleotide sequence: TGTGCCAGCAGCGTATTGGGGGGGACCGTTGGAGATACGCAGTATTTT. The variable domain in full, completed from reference TRBV9 and TRBJ2-3, reads DSGVTQTPKHLITATGQRVTLRCSPRSGDLSVYWYQQSLDQGLQFLIQYYNGEERAKGNILERFSAQQFPDLHSELNLSSLELGDSALYFCASSVLGGTVGDTQYFGPGTRLTVL.

The table lists this clonotype with many counts. J is TRBJ2-5 and V is TRBV9; D remains ambiguous. This CDR3 is built from 13 residues. V dropped 0 bases and J dropped 5 bases, with 8 bases sitting between them. The germline V gene encodes CDR1 SGDLS and CDR2 YYNGEE. Here the CDR3 DNA reads TGTGCCAGCAGCGTAGCCCCTAGGGAGACCCAGTACTTC. It specifies CASSVAPRETQYF.

This clonotype was detected many times. CDR3 nucleotides: TGTGCCAGCAGCGCCGGGACAGGGTCCGAACGAGCGGGCCCCTACACCTTC. Translation: CASSAGTGSERAGPYTF. The genes are TRBV9 and TRBJ1-2, with 9 bases that match TRBD1. Germline assignment: CDR1 SGDLS and CDR2 YYNGEE. V gave up 3 bases and J gave up 10 bases; unmatched junction bases: 19. CDR3 length equals 17 residues.

This clonotype was recorded many times. The V and J genes are TRBV9 and TRBJ1-1, with TRBD1 matching over 7 bases. J was trimmed by 4 bases and V by 2 bases; bases with no gene match: 5. Per germline, CDR1 SGDLS and CDR2 YYNGEE. This CDR3 is 14 amino acids long. CDR3 DNA: TGTGCCAGCAGCGTCCCGTCAGGGGGCACTGAAGCTTTCTTT. Translation: CASSVPSGGTEAFF.

This clonotype was detected ten times or more. The V call is TRBV9, the J call TRBJ2-3; no clear D gene. Trimming took off 3 bases at V and 3 bases at J, with 8 bases between the two ends. Germline V CDR1 and CDR2: SGDLS, YYNGEE. The CDR3 contains 13 residues. The CDR3 sequence: CASSGGSTDTQYF. The CDR3 nucleotides read TGTGCCAGCAGCGGGGGAAGTACAGATACGCAGTATTTT.

This clonotype is deemed medium-sized. The chain carries TRBV9 and TRBJ2-3, with a tentative D call TRBD1 (5 bases). Germline values: CDR1 SGDLS, CDR2 YYNGEE. The CDR3 totals 15 residues. The V and J ends lost 2 bases and 2 bases respectively, with 12 bases between them. CDR3 region: CASSVRVSFTDTQYF. CDR3 bases: TGTGCCAGCAGCGTCAGGGTCAGTTTCACAGATACGCAGTATTTT.

The sample holds many counts of this clonotype. The chain employs TRBV9 and TRBJ2-3; D not resolved. The V end was cut by 4 bases, the J end by 4 bases, with 10 bases between. This CDR3 is built from 13 residues. The germline V gene has CDR1 SGDLS and CDR2 YYNGEE. The CDR3 here is CASSPSRADTQYF. CDR3 nucleotides: TGTGCCAGCAGCCCTTCTAGGGCAGATACGCAGTATTTT.

This clonotype was observed at least ten times. This chain uses TRBV9 with TRBJ2-2; D may be TRBD2 (5 bases). Germline V gene sequence: CDR1 SGDLS, CDR2 YYNGEE. Trimming stripped 6 bases from V and 2 bases from J, with 11 bases between. This CDR3 has 14 amino acids. The CDR3 DNA sequence: TGTGCCAGCAAGTACGGGGTTAACACCGGGGAGCTGTTTTTT. Translated: CASKYGVNTGELFF.

By proportion, this clonotype is medium-sized (0.01 to 0.1%). The genes are TRBV9 and TRBJ2-3, with TRBD2 matching 7 bases. Trimming took 6 bases from V and 5 from J; bases not matched to a gene: 9. The CDR3 covers 14 residues. Germline V gives CDR1 SGDLS, CDR2 YYNGEE. This CDR3 reads CASNGGRVGDTQYF. The DNA for the CDR3 is TGTGCCAGCAATGGCGGGAGAGTTGGAGATACGCAGTATTTT. Full variable domain (remainder filled in from reference TRBV9 and TRBJ2-3): DSGVTQTPKHLITATGQRVTLRCSPRSGDLSVYWYQQSLDQGLQFLIQYYNGEERAKGNILERFSAQQFPDLHSELNLSSLELGDSALYFCASNGGRVGDTQYFGPGTRLTVL.

In its sample, this clonotype was seen many times. The V and J genes are TRBV9 and TRBJ2-5; tentative D call: TRBD1 (5 bases). There are 16 residues in the CDR3. The germline V gene encodes CDR1 SGDLS and CDR2 YYNGEE. V was shortened by 0 bases and J by 0 bases, with 12 bases between the two germline ends. CDR3 nucleotide sequence: TGTGCCAGCAGCGTAGCCCCCCGGACAAACCAAGAGACCCAGTACTTC. It specifies CASSVAPRTNQETQYF.

This clonotype has at least ten counts. This chain links TRBV9 with TRBJ2-3; 12 nucleotides match TRBD1. V trimming: 0 bases; J trimming: 3 bases; junction bases outside the gene matches: 5. This CDR3 has 17 residues. CDR1 is SGDLS and CDR2 is YYNGEE in the germline V gene. This chain's CDR3 is CASSVVGTGGETDTQYF. CDR3 bases: TGTGCCAGCAGCGTAGTAGGGACAGGGGGCGAGACAGATACGCAGTATTTT.

This clonotype is medium-sized by share. V and J are TRBV9 and TRBJ2-5; perhaps D is TRBD1 or TRBD2 (6 bases each). Trimming took 0 bases from V and 4 from J, leaving 16 bases between them. The CDR3 sequence is 16 residues long. The germline gives CDR1 SGDLS, CDR2 YYNGEE. The CDR3 DNA reads TGTGCCAGCAGCGTAGGTACAGGGAGGTTCTCAGAGACCCAGTACTTC. Its protein product is CASSVGTGRFSETQYF.

At least ten counts were recorded for this clonotype. V usage is TRBV9 and J usage is TRBJ1-2, with D unresolved. CDR1 and CDR2 (germline): SGDLS, YYNGEE. There are 15 residues in the CDR3. Trimming removed 0 bases from V and 1 base from J, with 10 bases in between. The CDR3 coding sequence is TGTGCCAGCAGCGTAGGCCCCGACGGTAACTATGGCTACACCTTC. This codes for CASSVGPDGNYGYTF.

In regard to this clonotype: It is unclear where the CDR3 begins or ends on the DNA, so no DNA is shown, and the CDR3 is as TCRdb lists it. This chain connects TRBV12-2 to TRBJ2-7; TRBD2, as called in the table, went unchecked against the DNA. TRBV12-2 is a known pseudogene. The CDR3 adds up to 15 amino acids, both ends counted. The CDR3 sequence is CASRFGGGSSYEQYF.

This clonotype was observed many times. The rearrangement uses TRBV9 and TRBJ2-1, with 8 bases matching TRBD2. The CDR3 sequence is 16 residues long. CDR1 SGDLS and CDR2 YYNGEE come from the germline V gene. The J segment lost 9 bases and the V segment lost 2 bases, leaving 13 bases of the junction unmatched. CDR3 nucleotide sequence: TGTGCCAGCAGCGTGGGCGCCGGGACTAGGTGGATTGAGCAGTTCTTC. Translation gives CASSVGAGTRWIEQFF.

This clonotype is categorized as medium-sized (0.01 to 0.1%). The chain employs TRBV9 and TRBJ2-1, with TRBD1 as a possible D gene (5 bases). The CDR3 totals 14 residues. V dropped 0 bases and J dropped 7 bases, with 11 bases sitting between them. Germline lookup yields CDR1 SGDLS and CDR2 YYNGEE. This chain's CDR3 is CASSVGIQVNEQFF. The CDR3 coding sequence is TGTGCCAGCAGCGTAGGGATACAGGTTAATGAGCAGTTCTTC.

This clonotype appeared many times. V gene TRBV9 combines with J gene TRBJ2-1; 11 nucleotides match TRBD2. The CDR3 has 18 residues. V lost 2 bases, J lost 0 bases, and 7 bases stayed unmatched. Per germline, CDR1 SGDLS and CDR2 YYNGEE. The CDR3 region has the DNA TGTGCCAGCAGCGTCGGGACTAGCGGATTGAGCTCCTACAATGAGCAGTTCTTC. Its translation is CASSVGTSGLSSYNEQFF.

Ten or more counts support this clonotype. This chain links TRBV9 with TRBJ2-1; TRBD2 matches at 9 bases. Germline-derived CDR1 and CDR2 are SGDLS and YYNGEE. V gave up 3 bases and J gave up 5 bases; unmatched junction bases: 21. CDR3 length equals 20 residues. The CDR3 is CASSAGGAGGQSSRNNEQFF. The CDR3 region has the DNA TGTGCCAGCAGCGCCGGAGGGGCGGGGGGGCAATCAAGTAGAAACAATGAGCAGTTCTTC.

This clonotype was detected ten times or more. This chain connects TRBV9 to TRBJ1-5; D remains ambiguous. The V end was cut by 0 bases, the J end by 2 bases, with 9 bases between. CDR1 and CDR2 from the germline V gene are SGDLS and YYNGEE. The CDR3 runs to 15 residues. CDR3: CASSVGEGRNQPQHF. The CDR3 coding sequence is TGTGCCAGCAGCGTAGGGGAGGGTCGCAATCAGCCCCAGCATTTT.

There are many counts of this clonotype. The genes are TRBV9 and TRBJ2-6; possibly TRBD2 for D (5 bases). The length of the CDR3 is 18 residues. Germline CDR1 is SGDLS and CDR2 is YYNGEE. The germline V and J ends were trimmed by 0 bases and 0 bases, with 13 bases remaining between them. The CDR3 nucleotides are TGTGCCAGCAGCGTAGTATCACTGGGGAGCTCTGGGGCCAACGTCCTGACTTTC. This codes for CASSVVSLGSSGANVLTF.

In its sample, this clonotype was seen many times. The V call is TRBV9, the J call TRBJ2-3, with unresolved D. Germline V CDR1 and CDR2: SGDLS, YYNGEE. V was shortened by 0 bases and J by 1 base, with 12 bases between the two germline ends. The CDR3 is 16 amino acids. CDR3 in amino acids: CASSVGGSTGTDTQYF. CDR3 nucleotide sequence: TGTGCCAGCAGCGTAGGGGGTAGCACCGGCACAGATACGCAGTATTTT.

This clonotype showed up many times. This chain joins TRBV9 and TRBJ1-2, with no clear D. Germline values: CDR1 SGDLS, CDR2 YYNGEE. The CDR3 runs 14 residues. Trimming shortened V by 3 bases and J by 5 bases, and 14 bases separated the two germline ends. CDR3 DNA sequence: TGTGCCAGCAGCGCTGAACGCCCCCCGTATGGCTACACCTTC. Translated: CASSAERPPYGYTF.

This clonotype occurred many times. The rearrangement links TRBV9 to TRBJ1-3, with TRBD1 matching over 7 bases. V trimming: 4 bases; J trimming: 3 bases; junction bases outside the gene matches: 4. This CDR3 spans 14 amino acids. Germline CDR1 SGDLS, CDR2 YYNGEE. CDR3 in amino acids: CASSPHRGGNTIYF. Here the CDR3 DNA reads TGTGCCAGCAGCCCCCACAGGGGTGGAAACACCATATATTTT.

This clonotype was counted ten times or more. This rearrangement joins TRBV9 to TRBJ2-2; D possibly corresponds to TRBD1 (8 bases). There are 19 residues in the CDR3. Germline values: CDR1 SGDLS, CDR2 YYNGEE. With 2 bases removed from V and 4 bases from J, the gap between germline ends came to 24 bases. CDR3 in amino acids: CASSVGGAGGPFLTGELFF. The CDR3 nucleotides read TGTGCCAGCAGCGTGGGGGGGGCAGGGGGCCCGTTCCTCACCGGGGAGCTGTTTTTT.

The sample holds many counts of this clonotype. This chain uses TRBV9 with TRBJ2-1, with TRBD1 matching over 9 bases. V shed 1 base and J 9 bases; nucleotides not matched to a gene: 8. Germline V CDR1 and CDR2: SGDLS, YYNGEE. This CDR3 region has 15 residues. The CDR3 protein is CASSVRDRGSAEQFF. The CDR3 nucleotides read TGTGCCAGCAGCGTAAGAGACAGGGGGTCAGCTGAGCAGTTCTTC. The full variable domain, in which reference TRBV9 and TRBJ2-1 provide the parts outside the CDR3, is DSGVTQTPKHLITATGQRVTLRCSPRSGDLSVYWYQQSLDQGLQFLIQYYNGEERAKGNILERFSAQQFPDLHSELNLSSLELGDSALYFCASSVRDRGSAEQFFGPGTRLTVL.

By frequency in the sample, this clonotype is medium-sized (0.01 to 0.1%). The chain is built from TRBV9 and TRBJ2-1; D might be TRBD2 (5 bases). This CDR3 comprises 14 residues. The V end was cut by 3 bases, the J end by 7 bases, with 14 bases between. Germline V gene data show CDR1 as SGDLS and CDR2 as YYNGEE. The CDR3 reads CASSGGSRGNEQFF. As DNA, the CDR3 is TGTGCCAGCAGCGGAGGGAGCCGGGGTAATGAGCAGTTCTTC.